The present T cell receptor beta chain was sequenced within a study of shared clonotypes between healthy human individuals. For the study at large: Donor composition was two women and a few men, aged 18 to 49. Whole-study results and caveats: Non-shared clonotypes displayed generation probabilities falling below those of clonotypes present in all four donors.

Assay: immunoSEQ multiplex PCR; the TCRdb copy retains only in-frame clones and omits some. The sample consists of about 1.1 million clones, around 82% of them appearing once. Germline CDR1 is SGHTA and CDR2 is FQGTGA. V lost 2 bases, J lost 2 bases, and 2 bases stayed unmatched. The CDR3 is 14 residues long. Remarks on this clone: Its antigen is not known. The same CDR3 arises from other DNA sequences in this sample as well.

Sequencing was carried out using memory CD4+ T cells from PBMCs. The subset here: CD45RA-negative fraction. The V and J genes are TRBV7-3 and TRBJ2-7; 8 nucleotides align to TRBD2. The TCR was taken from a man in his late teens or twenties in good health. Some clones in this sample may be carry-over from other donors' samples. The DNA of the CDR3 is TGTGCCAGCAGCTTACAAGCGGGAGCCTACGAGCAGTACTTC. It translates to CASSLQAGAYEQYF.